This T cell receptor (beta chain) was captured by sequencing in a study of T-cell reconstitution after alpha-beta-depleted transplantation in children. Study-level results: The origin of alpha-beta T cells about two months after transplant was reportedly several hundred expanded graft clones. One year after transplant, T-cell counts and diversity came mostly from newly produced T cells. Surviving recipient T cells and thymic progenitors accounted for the high day-60 TCRbeta diversity observed in some patients.

As it was prepared, the TCRbeta library received unique molecular identifiers. TCRdb re-derived calls from the PCR reads in MiXCR, one entry per CDR3 protein. The table records around 450,000 distinct CDR3 sequences, 43% of them present only once. This CDR3 region has 15 residues. V dropped 3 bases and J dropped 7; count of bases not matched to a gene: 8. CDR1 and CDR2 from the germline V gene are SEHNR and FQNEAQ (reference sequence). A few counts support this clonotype. As yet, its antigen is unknown. Source: PBMCs, taken before TCRalphabeta/CD19-depleted stem cell transplant. The chain links TRBV7-9 to TRBJ1-3; 8 bases map to TRBD1. The receptor comes from a girl aged 2 to 9 with aplastic anemia, due to receive a stem cell transplant. The CDR3, as DNA: TGTGCCAGCAGCTTCCCCGGGACAGGAACGAACACCATATATTTT. It yields the protein CASSFPGTGTNTIYF.